This T cell receptor beta chain was profiled in a study of T-cell reconstitution after alpha-beta-depleted transplantation in children. Unique molecular identifiers were used in preparing the TCRbeta library. One entry per CDR3 protein results from TCRdb running MiXCR on the PCR reads. This table holds some 220,000 distinct CDR3 sequences, approximately 9% found once. The CDR3 is made up of 14 amino acids. Germline V gene lookup returns CDR1 SGHRS and CDR2 YFSETQ. Trimming removed 2 bases from V and 0 bases from J, with 9 bases in between. The chain has TRBV5-1 and TRBJ2-7; D ambiguous. The input for sequencing was PBMCs from the stem cell graft donor, taken from the stem cell graft. This TCR was recovered from a human donor who donated a stem cell graft to a child with acute lymphoblastic leukemia. The CDR3 loop is CASSLRPSSYEQYF. The DNA for the CDR3 is TGCGCCAGCAGCTTAAGGCCGAGCTCCTACGAGCAGTACTTC.